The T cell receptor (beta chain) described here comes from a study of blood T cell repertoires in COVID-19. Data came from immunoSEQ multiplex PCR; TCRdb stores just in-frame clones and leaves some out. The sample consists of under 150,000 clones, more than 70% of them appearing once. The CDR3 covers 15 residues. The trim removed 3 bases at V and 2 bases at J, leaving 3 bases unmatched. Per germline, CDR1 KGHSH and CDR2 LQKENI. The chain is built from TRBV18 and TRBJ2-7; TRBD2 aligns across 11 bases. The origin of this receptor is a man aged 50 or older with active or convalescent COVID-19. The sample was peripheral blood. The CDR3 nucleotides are TGTGCCAGCTCACCGACTAGCGGGGTTACCTACGAGCAGTACTTC. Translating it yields CASSPTSGVTYEQYF.